The next 10 T cell receptor beta chains were all read from a single sample in a study of T cell responses to AZD1222 COVID-19 vaccine. Here immunoSEQ multiplex PCR was the method, and the copy in TCRdb shows in-frame clones only, minus some. The repertoire holds fewer than 150,000 clones, with 86% as singletons. The material was peripheral blood, obtained 28 days after the second AZD1222 dose. All receptors derive from an adult who received the AZD1222 COVID-19 vaccine.

This clone was counted a single time. CDR3 sequence: CASSLLGGQETQYF. The DNA for the CDR3 is TGCGCCAGCAGTCTCCTCGGAGGGCAAGAGACCCAGTACTTC. The rearrangement links TRBV5-1 to TRBJ2-5, with a possible D match to TRBD2 (6 bases). V gave up 5 bases and J gave up 2 bases, with 13 bases separating them. CDR3 size: 14 residues. Germline values: CDR1 SGHRS, CDR2 YFSETQ.

V usage is TRBV4-2 and J usage is TRBJ1-2; maybe TRBD1 (5 bases). Germline V gene data show CDR1 as LGHNA and CDR2 as YNFKEQ. This CDR3 has 16 residues. Deletions cut 1 base from V and 0 bases from J, with 12 bases between. The CDR3 coding sequence is TGTGCCAGCAGCCAAGGCGGGGCGGAATCTAACTATGGCTACACCTTC. Translated: CASSQGGAESNYGYTF.

The sample holds a few counts of this clone. The V call is TRBV12-3 or TRBV12-4, the J call TRBJ2-5, with 8 bases identical to TRBD2. The junction had 8 bases not matched to a gene; V was cut back by 4 bases and J by 13 bases. The CDR3 loop spans 12 amino acids. CDR3 sequence reads: CASSSPTSARYF. DNA of the CDR3: TGTGCCAGCAGTTCGCCGACTAGCGCTAGGTACTTC.

This chain links TRBV13 with TRBJ2-7, with D possibly matching TRBD2 (6 bases). Deletions cut 4 bases from V and 0 bases from J, with 10 bases between. CDR3 size: 14 residues. Per the germline V gene, CDR1 is PRHDT and CDR2 is FYEKMQ (reference sequence). The CDR3 protein is CASSSRLVSYEQYF. In DNA, the CDR3 is TGTGCCAGCAGCTCCCGACTAGTCTCCTACGAGCAGTACTTC. Together with reference TRBV13 and TRBJ2-7, the CDR3 gives the full variable domain: AAGVIQSPRHLIKEKRETATLKCYPIPRHDTVYWYQQGPGQDPQFLISFYEKMQSDKGSIPDRFSAQQFSDYHSELNMSSLELGDSALYFCASSSRLVSYEQYFGPGTRLTVT.

This clone was detected once. The V call is TRBV9, the J call TRBJ2-4, with D unresolved. In germline, CDR1 is SGDLS, CDR2 YYNGEE. V lost 4 bases and J lost 10, with 15 bases in between. The CDR3 is 13 residues long. The CDR3 region has the DNA TGTGCCAGCAGCCCGGAGACCCACCCTATTCAGTACTTC. Translation gives CASSPETHPIQYF.

The chain links TRBV7-8 to TRBJ1-2; D gene ambiguous. The CDR3 runs 11 residues. The germline V and J ends were trimmed by 8 bases and 4 bases, with 8 bases remaining between them. Germline V lookup: CDR1 SGHVS, CDR2 FQNEAQ. DNA for the CDR3: TGTGCCAGCGGGATCCTCTATGGCTACACCTTC. Its translation: CASGILYGYTF.

The chain is built from TRBV10-3 and TRBJ1-1; possible D gene TRBD1, 6 bases. Per germline, CDR1 ENHRY and CDR2 SYGVKD. The CDR3 is 13 residues long. V was shortened by 9 bases and J by 4 bases, with 15 bases between the two germline ends. The CDR3 loop is CAMGPDRSTEAFF. The CDR3 nucleotides are TGTGCCATGGGGCCCGACAGGTCCACTGAAGCTTTCTTT.

The table lists this clone with a count of one. The CDR3 sequence is CASSLYGRNSGNTIYF. The DNA for the CDR3 is TGTGCCAGCAGCTTATATGGCAGGAACTCTGGAAACACCATATATTTT. The gene calls are TRBV11-2 and TRBJ1-3; D unclear. The CDR3 is 16 residues long. Trimming took 2 bases from V and 0 from J, leaving 11 bases between them. Germline CDR1 SGHAT, CDR2 FQNNGV.

The V gene is TRBV5-1, the J gene TRBJ2-7, with 8 bases fitting TRBD1. CDR3 length: 16 amino acids. CDR1 and CDR2 from the germline V gene are SGHRS and YFSETQ. V shed 4 bases, J shed 3 bases, and the junction held 12 bases outside the gene matches. In DNA form, the CDR3 reads TGCGCCAGCAGCCCCCTCCCGGGACAGGATATCTACGAGCAGTACTTC. As protein: CASSPLPGQDIYEQYF.

The rearrangement links TRBV25-1 to TRBJ1-4; D unclear. V lost 2 bases, J lost 7 bases, and 14 bases lay in between. Germline lookup yields CDR1 MGHDK and CDR2 SYGVNS. The CDR3 extends over 15 amino acids. The DNA of the CDR3 is TGTGCCAGCAGTGAAGGGAGGCCAGAATTTGAAAAACTGTTTTTT. The encoded protein is CASSEGRPEFEKLFF.